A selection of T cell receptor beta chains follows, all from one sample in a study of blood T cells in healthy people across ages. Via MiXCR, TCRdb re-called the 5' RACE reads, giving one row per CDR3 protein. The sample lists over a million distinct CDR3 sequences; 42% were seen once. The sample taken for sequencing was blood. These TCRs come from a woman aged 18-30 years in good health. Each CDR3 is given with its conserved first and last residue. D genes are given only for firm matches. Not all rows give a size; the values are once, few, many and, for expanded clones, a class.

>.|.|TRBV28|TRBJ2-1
TGTGCCAGCACCACCGAACGACTGGAGTACAATGAGCAGTTCTTC
CASTTERLEYNEQFF
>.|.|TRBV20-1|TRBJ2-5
TGCAGTGCTAGAGACCGGATTAGATCCTACAATGAGCAGTACTTC
CSARDRIRSYNEQYF
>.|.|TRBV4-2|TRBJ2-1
TGTGCCAGCAGCCAAGCGAGAAGGTTAAGTGGTGGCGCCGAGCAGTTCTTC
CASSQARRLSGGAEQFF
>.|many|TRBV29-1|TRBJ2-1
TGCAGCGTTGAAGATAGGTTAAATGAGCAGTTCTTC
CSVEDRLNEQFF
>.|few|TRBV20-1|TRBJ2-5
TGCAGTGCTACTCTACCGCAAGAGACCCAGTACTTC
CSATLPQETQYF
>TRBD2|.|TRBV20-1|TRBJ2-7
TGCAGTGCACTTCTGCTAGCGGGGGATCCCTACGAGCAGTACTTC
CSALLLAGDPYEQYF
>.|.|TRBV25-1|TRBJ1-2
TGTGCCAGCAGTGTAGGGCAGGGAAGTGTCGGCTACACCTTC
CASSVGQGSVGYTF
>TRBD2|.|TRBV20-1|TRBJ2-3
TGCAGTGCTAGAGATGTCGCTAGCGGGACCGTCACAGATACGCAGTATTTT
CSARDVASGTVTDTQYF
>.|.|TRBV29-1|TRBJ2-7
TGCAGCGTTGATGTGGCAGGTCCTTCCTACGAGCAGTACTTC
CSVDVAGPSYEQYF
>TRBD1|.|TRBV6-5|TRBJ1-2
TGTGCCAGCACCTTAGAGGACAGGGTCCGGGTTGGCTACACCTTC
CASTLEDRVRVGYTF